A selection of T cell receptor beta chains follows, all from one sample in a study of T cell responses to AZD1222 COVID-19 vaccine. Profiling relied on immunoSEQ multiplex PCR, and the TCRdb table lists in-frame clones only, not all of them. In the table there are under 200,000 clones, 94% of which are singletons. The material was peripheral blood, obtained on day 0 of AZD1222 vaccination. Source of these receptors: an adult in good health. Both conserved end residues are part of each CDR3. Fields, in order: V gene, CDR3 length, J gene, clone size, CDR3 protein. A row's size may be missing; if present it is once, few, many or a size class.

v_call: TRBV29-1
cdr3_length: 15
j_call: TRBJ2-5
clone_size: .
cdr3_aa: CSVEERAGARETQYF

v_call: TRBV21-1
cdr3_length: 18
j_call: TRBJ1-1
clone_size: .
cdr3_aa: CASSKAPLPGHRNTEAFF

v_call: TRBV28
cdr3_length: 15
j_call: TRBJ2-1
clone_size: .
cdr3_aa: CASNPPRGNYNEQFF

v_call: TRBV12-5
cdr3_length: 18
j_call: TRBJ2-2
clone_size: .
cdr3_aa: CASGLPPGGSGNTGELFF

v_call: TRBV5-8
cdr3_length: 14
j_call: TRBJ2-7
clone_size: .
cdr3_aa: CASSSRQGPHEQYF

v_call: TRBV28
cdr3_length: 17
j_call: TRBJ1-5
clone_size: .
cdr3_aa: CASSSRQGPGSNQPQHF

v_call: TRBV27
cdr3_length: 15
j_call: TRBJ1-1
clone_size: .
cdr3_aa: CASSLLQPQGGEAFF

v_call: TRBV18
cdr3_length: 13
j_call: TRBJ2-1
clone_size: .
cdr3_aa: CASSPPVGDEQFF

v_call: TRBV5-1
cdr3_length: 17
j_call: TRBJ1-1
clone_size: .
cdr3_aa: CASSLAGSGGPWTEAFF

v_call: TRBV29-1
cdr3_length: 11
j_call: TRBJ2-3
clone_size: few
cdr3_aa: CSVLLVDTQYF

v_call: TRBV15
cdr3_length: 14
j_call: TRBJ2-2
clone_size: .
cdr3_aa: CALPDRGGTGELFF